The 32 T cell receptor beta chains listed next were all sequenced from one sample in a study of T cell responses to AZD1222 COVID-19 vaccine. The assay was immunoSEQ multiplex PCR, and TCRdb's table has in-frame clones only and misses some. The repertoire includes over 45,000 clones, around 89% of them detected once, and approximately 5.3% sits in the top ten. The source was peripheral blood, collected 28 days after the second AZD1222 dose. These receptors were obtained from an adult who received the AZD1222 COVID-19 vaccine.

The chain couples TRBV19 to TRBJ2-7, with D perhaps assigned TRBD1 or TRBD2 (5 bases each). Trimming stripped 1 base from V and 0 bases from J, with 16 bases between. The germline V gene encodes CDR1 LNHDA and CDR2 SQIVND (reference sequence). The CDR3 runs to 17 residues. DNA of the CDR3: TGTGCCAGTAGTATAGCCTTTACGGGGCTTTTCTCCTACGAGCAGTACTTC. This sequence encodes CASSIAFTGLFSYEQYF.

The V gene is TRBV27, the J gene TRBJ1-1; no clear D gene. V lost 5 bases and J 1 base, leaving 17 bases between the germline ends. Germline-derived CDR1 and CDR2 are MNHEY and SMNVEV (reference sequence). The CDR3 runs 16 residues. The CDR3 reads CASSPRALNWNTEAFF. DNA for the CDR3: TGTGCCAGCAGTCCCCGGGCCTTGAACTGGAACACTGAAGCTTTCTTT.

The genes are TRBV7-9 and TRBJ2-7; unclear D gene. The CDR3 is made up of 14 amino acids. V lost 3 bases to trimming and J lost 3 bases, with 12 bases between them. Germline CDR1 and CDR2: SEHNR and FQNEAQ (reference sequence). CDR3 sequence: CASSFQSDGYEQYF. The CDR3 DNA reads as TGTGCCAGCAGCTTCCAAAGTGACGGCTACGAGCAGTACTTC.

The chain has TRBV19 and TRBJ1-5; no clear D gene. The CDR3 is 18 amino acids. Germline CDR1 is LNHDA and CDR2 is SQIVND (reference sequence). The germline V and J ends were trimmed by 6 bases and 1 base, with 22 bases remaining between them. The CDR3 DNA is TGTGCCAGTAGACCACCCCCTAGTGAGAGTCGGAGCAATCAGCCCCAGCATTTT. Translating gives CASRPPPSESRSNQPQHF.

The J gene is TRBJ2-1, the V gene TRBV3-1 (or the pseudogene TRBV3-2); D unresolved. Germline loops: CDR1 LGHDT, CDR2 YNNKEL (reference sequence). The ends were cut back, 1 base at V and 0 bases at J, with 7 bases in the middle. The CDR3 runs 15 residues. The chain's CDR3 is CASSQVVSSYNEQFF. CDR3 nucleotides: TGTGCCAGCAGCCAAGTGGTGAGCTCCTACAATGAGCAGTTCTTC.

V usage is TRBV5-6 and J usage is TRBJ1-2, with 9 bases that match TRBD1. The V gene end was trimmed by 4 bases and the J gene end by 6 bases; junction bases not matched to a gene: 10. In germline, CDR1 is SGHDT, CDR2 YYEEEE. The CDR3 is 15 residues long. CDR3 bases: TGTGCCAGCAGCCCTACAGGGGGCCCAGAGCATGGCTACACCTTC. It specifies CASSPTGGPEHGYTF.

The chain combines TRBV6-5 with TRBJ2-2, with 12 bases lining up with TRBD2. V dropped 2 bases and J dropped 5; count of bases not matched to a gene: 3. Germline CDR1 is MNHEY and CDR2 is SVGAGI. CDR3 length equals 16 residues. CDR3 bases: TGTGCCAGCAGTTACGGGCTAGCGGGAGGGACCGGGGAGCTGTTTTTT. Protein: CASSYGLAGGTGELFF.

The CDR3 region has the DNA TGTGCCAGCAGTTTGCAGGTCTCATCCGAGCAGTACTTC. Its protein is CASSLQVSSEQYF. This chain links TRBV12-3 or TRBV12-4 with TRBJ2-7; D unclear. V gave up 3 bases and J gave up 6 bases, with 12 bases separating them. The CDR3 extends over 13 amino acids.

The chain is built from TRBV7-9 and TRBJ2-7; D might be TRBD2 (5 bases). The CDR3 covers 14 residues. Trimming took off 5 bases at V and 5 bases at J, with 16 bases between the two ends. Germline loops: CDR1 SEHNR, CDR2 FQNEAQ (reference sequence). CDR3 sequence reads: CASSTSGINNEQYF. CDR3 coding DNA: TGTGCCAGCAGCACTAGTGGCATCAATAACGAGCAGTACTTC.

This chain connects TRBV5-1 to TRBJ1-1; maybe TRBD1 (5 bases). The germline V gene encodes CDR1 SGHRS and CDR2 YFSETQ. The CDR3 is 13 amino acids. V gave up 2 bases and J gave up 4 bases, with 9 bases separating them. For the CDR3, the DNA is TGCGCCAGCAGCTTCAGCAGGGCCACTGAAGCTTTCTTT. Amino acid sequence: CASSFSRATEAFF.

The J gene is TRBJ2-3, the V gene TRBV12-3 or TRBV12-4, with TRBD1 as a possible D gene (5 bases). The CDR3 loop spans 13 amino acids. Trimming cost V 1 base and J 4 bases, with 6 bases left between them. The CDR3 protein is CASSLVGPDTQYF. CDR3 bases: TGTGCCAGCAGTTTAGTGGGGCCAGATACGCAGTATTTT.

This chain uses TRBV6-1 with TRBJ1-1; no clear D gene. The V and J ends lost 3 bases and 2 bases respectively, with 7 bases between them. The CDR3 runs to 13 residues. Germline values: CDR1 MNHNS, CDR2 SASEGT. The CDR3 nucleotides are TGTGCCAGCAGTGAGGGTAGCAACACTGAAGCTTTCTTT. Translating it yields CASSEGSNTEAFF.

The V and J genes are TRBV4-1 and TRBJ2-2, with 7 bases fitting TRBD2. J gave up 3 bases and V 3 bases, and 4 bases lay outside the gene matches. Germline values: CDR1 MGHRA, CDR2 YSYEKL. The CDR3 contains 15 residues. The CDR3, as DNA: TGCGCCAGCAGCCATAAGGGAGGGGACACCGGGGAGCTGTTTTTT. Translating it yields CASSHKGGDTGELFF.

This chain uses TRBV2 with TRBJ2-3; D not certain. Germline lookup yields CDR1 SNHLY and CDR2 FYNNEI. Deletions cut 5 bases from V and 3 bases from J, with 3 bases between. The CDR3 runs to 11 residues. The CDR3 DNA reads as TGTGCCAGCAGTAGAACAGATACGCAGTATTTT. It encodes CASSRTDTQYF.

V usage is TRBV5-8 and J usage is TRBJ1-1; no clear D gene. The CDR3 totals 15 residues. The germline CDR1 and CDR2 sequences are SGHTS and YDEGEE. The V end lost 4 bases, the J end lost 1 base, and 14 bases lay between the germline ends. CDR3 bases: TGTGCCAGCAGCCAGACTCTCCGAAAGAACACTGAAGCTTTCTTT. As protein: CASSQTLRKNTEAFF.

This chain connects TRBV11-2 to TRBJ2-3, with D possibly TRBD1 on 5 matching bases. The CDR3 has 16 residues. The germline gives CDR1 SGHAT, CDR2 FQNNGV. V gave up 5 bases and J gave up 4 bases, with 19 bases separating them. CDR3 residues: CASSPTWGLGADTQYF. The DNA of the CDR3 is TGTGCCAGCAGCCCGACATGGGGCCTGGGCGCAGATACGCAGTATTTT.

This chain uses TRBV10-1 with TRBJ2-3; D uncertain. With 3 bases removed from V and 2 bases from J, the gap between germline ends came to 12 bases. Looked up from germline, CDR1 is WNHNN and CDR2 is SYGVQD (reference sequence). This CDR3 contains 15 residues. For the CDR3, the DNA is TGCGCCAGCAGTGATGGCCTAACCGACACAGATACGCAGTATTTT. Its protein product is CASSDGLTDTDTQYF.

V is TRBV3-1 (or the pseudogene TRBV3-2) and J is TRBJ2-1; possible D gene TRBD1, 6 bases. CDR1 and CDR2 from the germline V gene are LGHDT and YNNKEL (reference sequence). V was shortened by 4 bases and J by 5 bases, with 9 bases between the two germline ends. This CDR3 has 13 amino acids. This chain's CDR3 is CASSPKGDNEQFF. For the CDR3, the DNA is TGTGCCAGCAGCCCAAAGGGGGACAATGAGCAGTTCTTC.

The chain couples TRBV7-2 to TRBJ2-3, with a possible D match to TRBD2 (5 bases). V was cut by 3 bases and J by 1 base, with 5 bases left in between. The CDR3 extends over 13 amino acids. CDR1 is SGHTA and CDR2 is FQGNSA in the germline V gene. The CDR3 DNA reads TGTGCCAGCAGCTTCGGGGGCACAGATACGCAGTATTTT. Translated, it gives CASSFGGTDTQYF.

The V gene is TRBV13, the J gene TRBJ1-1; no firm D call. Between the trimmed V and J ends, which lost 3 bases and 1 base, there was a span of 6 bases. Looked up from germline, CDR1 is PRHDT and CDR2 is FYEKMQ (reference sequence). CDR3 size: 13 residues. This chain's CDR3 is CASSFGKNTEAFF. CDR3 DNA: TGTGCCAGCAGCTTTGGGAAGAACACTGAAGCTTTCTTT. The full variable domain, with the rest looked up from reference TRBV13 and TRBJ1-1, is AAGVIQSPRHLIKEKRETATLKCYPIPRHDTVYWYQQGPGQDPQFLISFYEKMQSDKGSIPDRFSAQQFSDYHSELNMSSLELGDSALYFCASSFGKNTEAFFGQGTRLTVV.

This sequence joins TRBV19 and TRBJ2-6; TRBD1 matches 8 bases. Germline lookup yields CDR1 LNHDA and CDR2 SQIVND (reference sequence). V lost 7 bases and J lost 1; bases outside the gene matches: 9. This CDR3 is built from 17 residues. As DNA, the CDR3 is TGTGCCAGTACCCCAGGGGGCGCATTGTCTGGGGCCAACGTCCTGACTTTC. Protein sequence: CASTPGGALSGANVLTF. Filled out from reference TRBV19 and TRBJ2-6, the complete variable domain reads DGGITQSPKYLFRKEGQNVTLSCEQNLNHDAMYWYRQDPGQGLRLIYYSQIVNDFQKGDIAEGYSVSREKKESFPLTVTSAQKNPTAFYLCASTPGGALSGANVLTFGAGSRLTVL.

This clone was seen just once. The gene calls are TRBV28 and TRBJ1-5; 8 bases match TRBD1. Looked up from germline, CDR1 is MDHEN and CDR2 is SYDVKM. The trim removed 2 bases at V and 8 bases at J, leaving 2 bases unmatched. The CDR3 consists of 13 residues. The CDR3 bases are TGTGCCAGCAGTTTACAGGGGGCTAAGCCCCAGCATTTT. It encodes CASSLQGAKPQHF.

The CDR3 sequence is CASSKAGTGDGTTEAFF. The CDR3 DNA is TGCGCCAGCAGCAAAGCCGGGACAGGGGATGGTACCACTGAAGCTTTCTTT. The chain employs TRBV5-1 and TRBJ1-1; the match to TRBD1 covers 10 bases. The CDR3 has 17 amino acids. The germline V gene has CDR1 SGHRS and CDR2 YFSETQ. Trimming at V came to 4 bases and at J to 4 bases, leaving 13 bases not matched to a gene. The full variable domain, with the rest looked up from reference TRBV5-1 and TRBJ1-1, is KAGVTQTPRYLIKTRGQQVTLSCSPISGHRSVSWYQQTPGQGLQFLFEYFSETQRNKGNFPGRFSGRQFSNSRSEMNVSTLELGDSALYLCASSKAGTGDGTTEAFFGQGTRLTVV.

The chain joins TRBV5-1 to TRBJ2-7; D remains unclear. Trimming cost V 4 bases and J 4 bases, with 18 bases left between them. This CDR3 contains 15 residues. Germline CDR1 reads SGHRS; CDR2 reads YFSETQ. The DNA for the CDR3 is TGCGCCAGCAGCGCCGTGGGGTTTGGGGTTTACGAGCAGTACTTC. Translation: CASSAVGFGVYEQYF.

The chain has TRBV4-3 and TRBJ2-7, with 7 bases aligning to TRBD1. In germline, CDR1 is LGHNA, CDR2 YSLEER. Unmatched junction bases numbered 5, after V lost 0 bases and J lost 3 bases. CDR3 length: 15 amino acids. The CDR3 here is CASSQDHRGYYEQYF. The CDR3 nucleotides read TGCGCCAGCAGCCAAGATCACAGGGGTTACTACGAGCAGTACTTC.

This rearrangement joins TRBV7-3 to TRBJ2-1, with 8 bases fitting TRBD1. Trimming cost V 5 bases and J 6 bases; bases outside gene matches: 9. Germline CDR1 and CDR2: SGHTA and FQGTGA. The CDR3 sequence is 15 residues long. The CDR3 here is CASSIGGTGSNEQFF. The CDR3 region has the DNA TGTGCCAGCAGCATTGGTGGGACAGGATCCAATGAGCAGTTCTTC.

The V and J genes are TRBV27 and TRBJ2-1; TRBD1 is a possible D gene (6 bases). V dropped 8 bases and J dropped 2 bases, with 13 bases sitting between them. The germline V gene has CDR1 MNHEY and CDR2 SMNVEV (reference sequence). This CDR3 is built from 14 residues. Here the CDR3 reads CASGYRDPYNEQFF. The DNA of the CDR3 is TGTGCCAGCGGATACAGGGACCCCTACAATGAGCAGTTCTTC.

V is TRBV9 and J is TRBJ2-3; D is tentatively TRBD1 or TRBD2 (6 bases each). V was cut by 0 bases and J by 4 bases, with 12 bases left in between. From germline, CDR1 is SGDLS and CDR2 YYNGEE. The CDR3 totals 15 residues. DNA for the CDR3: TGTGCCAGCAGCGTAGTCGGGGGCGGGGCAGATACGCAGTATTTT. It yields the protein CASSVVGGGADTQYF.

This CDR3 is CASSLVGGTGELFF. The DNA for the CDR3 is TGTGCCAGCAGTTTAGTAGGGGGGACCGGGGAGCTGTTTTTT. The chain recombines TRBV28 with TRBJ2-2; possibly TRBD1 or TRBD2 for D (6 bases each). The CDR3 covers 14 residues. With 2 bases removed from V and 5 bases from J, the gap between germline ends came to 9 bases. Germline V gene sequence: CDR1 MDHEN, CDR2 SYDVKM.

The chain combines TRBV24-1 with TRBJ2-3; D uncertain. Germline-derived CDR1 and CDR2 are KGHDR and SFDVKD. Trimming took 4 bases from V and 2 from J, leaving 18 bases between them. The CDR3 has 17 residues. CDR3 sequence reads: CATSESTAALATDTQYF. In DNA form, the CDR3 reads TGTGCCACCAGTGAGTCAACGGCGGCTCTGGCCACAGATACGCAGTATTTT.

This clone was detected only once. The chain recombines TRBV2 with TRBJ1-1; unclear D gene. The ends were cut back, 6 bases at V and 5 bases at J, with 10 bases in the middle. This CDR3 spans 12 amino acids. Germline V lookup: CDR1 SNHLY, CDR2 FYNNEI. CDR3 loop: CASSSGGTEAFF. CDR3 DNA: TGTGCCAGCAGCTCGGGCGGGACTGAAGCTTTCTTT.

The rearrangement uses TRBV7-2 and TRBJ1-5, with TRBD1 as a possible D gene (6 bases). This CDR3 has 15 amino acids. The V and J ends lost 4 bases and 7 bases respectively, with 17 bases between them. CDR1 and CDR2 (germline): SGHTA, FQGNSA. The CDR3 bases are TGTGCCAGCAGCTCCACAGGGTTCTCGGGGCAGCCCCAGCATTTT. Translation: CASSSTGFSGQPQHF.